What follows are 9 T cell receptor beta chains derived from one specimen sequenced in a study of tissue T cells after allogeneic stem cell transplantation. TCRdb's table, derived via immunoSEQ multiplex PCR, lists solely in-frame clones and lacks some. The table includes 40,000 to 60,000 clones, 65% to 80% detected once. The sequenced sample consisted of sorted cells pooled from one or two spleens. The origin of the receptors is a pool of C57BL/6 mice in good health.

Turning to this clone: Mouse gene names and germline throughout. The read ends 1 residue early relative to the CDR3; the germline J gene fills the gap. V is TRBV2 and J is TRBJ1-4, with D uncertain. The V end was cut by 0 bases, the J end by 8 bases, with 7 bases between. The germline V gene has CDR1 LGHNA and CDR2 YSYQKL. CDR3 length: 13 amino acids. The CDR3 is CASSQERGERLFF. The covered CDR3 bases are TGTGCCAGCAGCCAAGAAAGAGGGGAAAGATTATTT.

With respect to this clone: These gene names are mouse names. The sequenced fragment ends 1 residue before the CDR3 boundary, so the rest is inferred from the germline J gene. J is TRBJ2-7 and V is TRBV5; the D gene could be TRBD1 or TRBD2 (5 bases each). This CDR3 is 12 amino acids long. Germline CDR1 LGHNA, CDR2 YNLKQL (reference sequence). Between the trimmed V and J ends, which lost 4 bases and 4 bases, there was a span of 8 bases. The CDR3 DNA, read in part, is TGTGCCAGCAGCCCGGGACCTTATGAACAGTAC. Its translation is CASSPGPYEQY. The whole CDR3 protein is CASSPGPYEQYF.

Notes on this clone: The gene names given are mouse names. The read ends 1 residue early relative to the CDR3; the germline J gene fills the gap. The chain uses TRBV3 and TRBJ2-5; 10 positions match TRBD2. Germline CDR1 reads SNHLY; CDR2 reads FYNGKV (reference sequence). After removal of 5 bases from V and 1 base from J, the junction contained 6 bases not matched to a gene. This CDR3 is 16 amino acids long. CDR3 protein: CASSPTGGGYQDTQYF. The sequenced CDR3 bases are TGTGCCAGCAGCCCCACTGGGGGGGGATACCAAGACACCCAGTAC.

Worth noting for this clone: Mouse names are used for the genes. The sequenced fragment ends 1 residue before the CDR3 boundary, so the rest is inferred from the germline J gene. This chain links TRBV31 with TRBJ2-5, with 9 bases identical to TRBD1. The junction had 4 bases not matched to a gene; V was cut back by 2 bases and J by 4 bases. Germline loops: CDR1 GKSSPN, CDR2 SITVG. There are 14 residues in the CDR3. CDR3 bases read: TGTGCCTGGAGTTCCCGGGACAGGGAAGACACCCAGTAC. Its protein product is CAWSSRDREDTQY. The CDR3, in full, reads CAWSSRDREDTQYF.

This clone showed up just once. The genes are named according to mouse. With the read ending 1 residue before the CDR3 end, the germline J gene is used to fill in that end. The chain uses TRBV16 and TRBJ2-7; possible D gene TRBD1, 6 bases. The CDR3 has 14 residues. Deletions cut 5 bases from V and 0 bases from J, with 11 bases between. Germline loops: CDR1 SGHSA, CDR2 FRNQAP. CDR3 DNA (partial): TGTGCAAGCAGCACGGGACAAAGCTCCTATGAACAGTAC. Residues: CASSTGQSSYEQY. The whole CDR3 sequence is CASSTGQSSYEQYF.

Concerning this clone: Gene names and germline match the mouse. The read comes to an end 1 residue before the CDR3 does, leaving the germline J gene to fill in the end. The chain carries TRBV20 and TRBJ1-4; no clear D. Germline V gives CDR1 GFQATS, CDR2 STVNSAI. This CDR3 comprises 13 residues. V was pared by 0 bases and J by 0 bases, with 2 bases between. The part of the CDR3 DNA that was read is TGTGGTGCTAGGGACATTTCCAACGAAAGATTATTT. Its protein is CGARDISNERLF. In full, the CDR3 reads CGARDISNERLFF.

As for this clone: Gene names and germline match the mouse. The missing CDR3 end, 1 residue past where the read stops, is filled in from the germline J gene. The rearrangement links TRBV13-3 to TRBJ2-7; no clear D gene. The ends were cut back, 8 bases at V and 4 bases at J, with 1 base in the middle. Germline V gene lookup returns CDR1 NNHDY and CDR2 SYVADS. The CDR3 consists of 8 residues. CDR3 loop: CARYEQYF. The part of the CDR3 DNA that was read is TGTGCCAGATATGAACAGTAC.

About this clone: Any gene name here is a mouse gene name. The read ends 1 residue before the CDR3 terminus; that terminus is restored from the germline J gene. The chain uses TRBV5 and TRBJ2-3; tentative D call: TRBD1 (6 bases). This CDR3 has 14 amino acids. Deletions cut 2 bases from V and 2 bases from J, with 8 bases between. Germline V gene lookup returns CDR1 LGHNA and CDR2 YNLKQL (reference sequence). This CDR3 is CASSQQGFAETLYF. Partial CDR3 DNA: TGTGCCAGCAGCCAACAGGGGTTTGCAGAAACGCTGTAT.

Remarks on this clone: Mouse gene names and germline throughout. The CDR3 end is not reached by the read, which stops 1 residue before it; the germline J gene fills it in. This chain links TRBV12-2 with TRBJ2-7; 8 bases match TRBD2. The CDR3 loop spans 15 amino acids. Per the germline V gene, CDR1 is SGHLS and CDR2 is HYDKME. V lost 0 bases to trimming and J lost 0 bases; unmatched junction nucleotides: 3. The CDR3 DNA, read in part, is TGTGCCAGCTCTCTCGACTGGGGAAGCTCCTATGAACAGTAC. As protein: CASSLDWGSSYEQY. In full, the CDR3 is CASSLDWGSSYEQYF.